The 23 T cell receptor beta chains presented below share a single source sample, sequenced in a study of blood T cell repertoires in COVID-19. The protocol was immunoSEQ multiplex PCR, while the TCRdb copy is restricted to in-frame clones and leaves out a portion. The sample consists of 200,000 to 250,000 clones, approximately 85% of them appearing once. Sequenced sample: peripheral blood. Receptor source: a man in his fifties who had recovered from COVID-19.

A few counts support this clone. The limits of the CDR3 on the DNA are not certain, so only TCRdb's listed CDR3 is given. V and J are TRBV20-1 and TRBJ2-1; the DNA was not used to check the table's D call, TRBD2. The CDR3 is 15 amino acids in total, end residues counted. Germline V CDR1 and CDR2: DFQATT, SNEGSKA (reference sequence). The CDR3: CSASLGTGGGNEQFF.

This rearrangement joins TRBV2 to TRBJ2-1; 8 bases line up with TRBD2. CDR3 length: 12 residues. Germline V gene data show CDR1 as SNHLY and CDR2 as FYNNEI. J was trimmed by 9 bases and V by 6 bases; bases with no gene match: 4. The CDR3 here is CASRRGGSEQFF. The CDR3 coding sequence is TGTGCCAGCAGACGCGGGGGGTCTGAGCAGTTCTTC.

This clone was recorded a few times. The rearrangement uses TRBV5-8 and TRBJ1-3; 8 bases are shared with TRBD1. In germline, CDR1 is SGHTS, CDR2 YDEGEE. The V and J ends lost 0 bases and 0 bases, in that order; junction bases with no gene match: 2. The CDR3 has 16 residues. CDR3 sequence reads: CASSLGDRNSGNTIYF. The CDR3, as DNA: TGTGCCAGCAGCTTGGGGGACAGGAACTCTGGAAACACCATATATTTT.

The table lists this clone with a few counts. Because it lacks the conserved phenylalanine or tryptophan at the end, this CDR3 is likely a read error. The limits of the CDR3 on the DNA are not certain, so only TCRdb's listed CDR3 is given. The V and J genes are TRBV7-9 and TRBJ2-7; TRBD2 reflects the table's D call only, with no check against the DNA. With termini counted, the CDR3 has 10 amino acids. CDR1 and CDR2 from the germline V gene are SEHNR and FQNEAQ (reference sequence). The CDR3 loop is CASSPRGGWL.

The CDR3 nucleotides are TGTGCCAGCAGCTGGGACAGGAGCTCTGGAAACACCATATATTTT. The encoded protein is CASSWDRSSGNTIYF. V and J are TRBV6-5 and TRBJ1-3; 8 positions match TRBD1. This CDR3 comprises 15 residues. V was pared by 6 bases and J by 0 bases, with 4 bases of the junction left unmatched. From germline, CDR1 is MNHEY and CDR2 SVGAGI.

V usage is TRBV6-6 and J usage is TRBJ2-2; tentatively, D is TRBD2 (6 bases). Germline CDR1 MNHNY, CDR2 SVGAGI (reference sequence). This CDR3 has 15 residues. Trimming shortened V by 7 bases and J by 2 bases, and 14 bases separated the two germline ends. Written as DNA, the CDR3 is TGTGCCAGCAATATGGGACTGGCAAACACCGGGGAGCTGTTTTTT. Translating gives CASNMGLANTGELFF.

This rearrangement joins TRBV6-6 to TRBJ1-2; 8 positions match TRBD1. The J segment lost 7 bases and the V segment lost 6 bases, leaving 10 bases of the junction unmatched. CDR1 and CDR2 from the germline V gene are MNHNY and SVGAGI (reference sequence). This CDR3 contains 14 residues. The CDR3 sequence is CASRPTGQGVGYTF. The CDR3 bases are TGTGCCAGCAGGCCCACTGGACAGGGTGTTGGCTACACCTTC.

V is TRBV2 and J is TRBJ2-2, with 9 bases aligning to TRBD1. This CDR3 spans 17 amino acids. CDR1 is SNHLY and CDR2 is FYNNEI in the germline V gene. V shed 6 bases and J 0 bases; nucleotides not matched to a gene: 8. The CDR3 nucleotides read TGTGCCAGCAGCAAAGGGACAGGGAGTCCGAACACCGGGGAGCTGTTTTTT. Encoded protein: CASSKGTGSPNTGELFF.

The chain employs TRBV5-6 and TRBJ1-1, with a tentative D call TRBD1 (6 bases). Trimming stripped 3 bases from V and 0 bases from J, with 9 bases between. Per the germline V gene, CDR1 is SGHDT and CDR2 is YYEEEE. The CDR3 has 14 residues. CDR3 region: CASSWGTLNTEAFF. The CDR3 DNA is TGTGCCAGCAGCTGGGGGACATTGAACACTGAAGCTTTCTTT.

V gene TRBV4-2 combines with J gene TRBJ2-5; D is possibly TRBD1 (6 bases). This CDR3 spans 12 amino acids. Trimming left V 4 bases short and J 6 bases short, with 9 bases between. Germline V gives CDR1 LGHNA, CDR2 YNFKEQ. CDR3 region: CASSRQGQTQYF. The CDR3 nucleotides read TGTGCCAGCAGCCGGCAGGGGCAGACCCAGTACTTC.

The chain links TRBV28 to TRBJ2-1; the match to TRBD1 covers 7 bases. This CDR3 is built from 15 residues. CDR1 is MDHEN and CDR2 is SYDVKM in the germline V gene. The V segment lost 11 bases and the J segment 3 bases; nucleotides outside the gene matches: 13. The CDR3 region is CAANKRQGIYNEQFF. The CDR3 coding sequence is TGTGCCGCAAATAAGCGACAGGGAATCTACAATGAGCAGTTCTTC.

The chain joins TRBV28 to TRBJ1-5, with 7 bases lining up with TRBD1. Germline V gives CDR1 MDHEN, CDR2 SYDVKM. The CDR3 loop spans 14 amino acids. The V and J ends lost 4 bases and 7 bases, in that order; junction bases with no gene match: 7. CDR3 region: CASSSGTVSQPQHF. CDR3 in DNA: TGTGCCAGCAGTTCTGGGACAGTTTCGCAGCCCCAGCATTTT.

The genes are TRBV28 and TRBJ2-1, with 8 bases matching TRBD2. Germline loops: CDR1 MDHEN, CDR2 SYDVKM. This CDR3 has 16 amino acids. V trimming: 5 bases; J trimming: 0 bases; junction bases outside the gene matches: 6. The CDR3 bases are TGTGCCAGCAGTACATTAGCGGGGATCTCCTACAATGAGCAGTTCTTC. Translating gives CASSTLAGISYNEQFF.

The rearrangement uses TRBV28 and TRBJ2-7; maybe TRBD2 (7 bases). V lost 5 bases, J lost 2 bases, and 16 bases lay in between. Per the germline V gene, CDR1 is MDHEN and CDR2 is SYDVKM. The CDR3 has 15 residues. Here the CDR3 reads CASSPRGASAYEQYF. CDR3 DNA: TGTGCCAGCAGTCCCCGGGGGGCCTCTGCCTACGAGCAGTACTTC. The entire variable domain, with the rest obtained from reference TRBV28 and TRBJ2-7, is as follows: DVKVTQSSRYLVKRTGEKVFLECVQDMDHENMFWYRQDPGLGLRLIYFSYDVKMKEKGDIPEGYSVSREKKERFSLILESASTNQTSMYLCASSPRGASAYEQYFGPGTRLTVT.

The V call is TRBV28, the J call TRBJ2-5, with 7 nucleotides matching TRBD1. The germline CDR1 and CDR2 sequences are MDHEN and SYDVKM. The CDR3 totals 13 residues. The V gene end was trimmed by 7 bases and the J gene end by 5 bases; junction bases not matched to a gene: 7. DNA for the CDR3: TGTGCCAGCACCCTACAGGGGACGGAGACCCAGTACTTC. As protein: CASTLQGTETQYF.

The chain combines TRBV11-2 with TRBJ2-1, with 9 bases lining up with TRBD2. With 4 bases clipped from V and 4 bases from J, the junction kept 8 bases outside the gene matches. CDR1 is SGHAT, CDR2 FQNNGV, per germline. CDR3 length equals 16 residues. CDR3 nucleotide sequence: TGTGCCAGCAGCTCGTTAGCGGGAGTGGGGTACAATGAGCAGTTCTTC. This encodes CASSSLAGVGYNEQFF.

The chain couples TRBV28 to TRBJ2-5; TRBD2 might be the D (6 bases). Germline V gene lookup returns CDR1 MDHEN and CDR2 SYDVKM. The CDR3 totals 15 residues. Trimming stripped 3 bases from V and 4 bases from J, with 15 bases between. The CDR3 DNA reads as TGTGCCAGCAGTTTTCAGGTCCTGGGGGGAGAGACCCAGTACTTC. Protein sequence: CASSFQVLGGETQYF.

The chain recombines TRBV6-6 with TRBJ2-1; TRBD1 matches at 10 bases. Germline CDR1 MNHNY, CDR2 SVGAGI (reference sequence). This CDR3 has 14 amino acids. The V and J ends lost 5 bases and 4 bases, in that order; junction bases with no gene match: 2. The CDR3 DNA follows: TGTGCCAGCAGTAAGGACAGGGGGTACAATGAGCAGTTCTTC. Protein: CASSKDRGYNEQFF.

The CDR3 spells CASSWQGNTGELFF. CDR3 bases: TGTGCCAGTAGTTGGCAGGGGAACACCGGGGAGCTGTTTTTT. V gene TRBV19 combines with J gene TRBJ2-2, with a tentative D call TRBD1 (5 bases). CDR3 length: 14 amino acids. The germline CDR1 and CDR2 sequences are LNHDA and SQIVND (reference sequence). Trimming cost V 5 bases and J 1 base, with 8 bases left between them. The variable domain in full, with the rest retrieved from reference TRBV19 and TRBJ2-2, is DGGITQSPKYLFRKEGQNVTLSCEQNLNHDAMYWYRQDPGQGLRLIYYSQIVNDFQKGDIAEGYSVSREKKESFPLTVTSAQKNPTAFYLCASSWQGNTGELFFGEGSRLTVL.

This sequence joins TRBV7-9 and TRBJ2-1, with 11 bases aligning to TRBD2. The trim removed 5 bases at V and 8 bases at J, leaving 11 bases unmatched. The CDR3 runs to 16 residues. The V gene's germline CDR1 is SEHNR and CDR2 FQNEAQ (reference sequence). Written as DNA, the CDR3 is TGTGCCAGCAGCCCCGAGGCTAGCGGGAGGATCGATGAGCAGTTCTTC. It yields the protein CASSPEASGRIDEQFF.

This rearrangement joins TRBV7-2 to TRBJ2-3; weak D call: TRBD2 (6 bases). The CDR3 contains 15 residues. The V end was cut by 2 bases, the J end by 0 bases, with 9 bases between. Germline CDR1 is SGHTA and CDR2 is FQGNSA. The CDR3 DNA reads TGTGCCAGCAGCTTACAAGGGACTAGCACAGATACGCAGTATTTT. Translated: CASSLQGTSTDTQYF.

DNA for the CDR3: TGTGCCAGCTACACAGGCCCTTCCTACGAGCAGTACTTC. Its protein is CASYTGPSYEQYF. The chain recombines TRBV28 with TRBJ2-7; the D gene is possibly TRBD1 (5 bases). The ends were cut back, 8 bases at V and 1 base at J, with 12 bases in the middle. Germline V gene lookup returns CDR1 MDHEN and CDR2 SYDVKM. The CDR3 contains 13 residues.

The chain uses TRBV10-3 and TRBJ1-1; D is perhaps TRBD1 (5 bases). The germline V and J ends were trimmed by 0 bases and 5 bases, with 13 bases remaining between them. Germline V gene lookup returns CDR1 ENHRY and CDR2 SYGVKD. The CDR3 is made up of 15 amino acids. This chain's CDR3 is CAISESGRVSTEAFF. The CDR3 nucleotides are TGTGCCATCAGTGAGTCGGGCAGGGTTTCGACTGAAGCTTTCTTT.